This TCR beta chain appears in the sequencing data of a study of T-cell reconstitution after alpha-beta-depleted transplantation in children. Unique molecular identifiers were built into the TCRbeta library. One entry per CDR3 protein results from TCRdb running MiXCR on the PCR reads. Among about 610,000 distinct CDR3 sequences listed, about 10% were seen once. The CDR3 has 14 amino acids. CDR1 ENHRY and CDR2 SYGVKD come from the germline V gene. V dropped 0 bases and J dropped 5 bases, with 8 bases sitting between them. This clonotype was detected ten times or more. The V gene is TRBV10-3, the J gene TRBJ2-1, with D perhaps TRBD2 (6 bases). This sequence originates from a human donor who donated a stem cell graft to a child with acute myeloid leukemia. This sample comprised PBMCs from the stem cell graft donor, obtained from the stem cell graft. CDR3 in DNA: TGTGCCATCAGTGAGTCTAGCGGAAACAATGAGCAGTTCTTC. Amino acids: CAISESSGNNEQFF.